This note documents a single T cell receptor (beta chain) sequence. What it binds is unknown. The CDR3 loop spans 10 amino acids. Trimming left V 5 bases short and J 8 bases short, with 4 bases between. Germline V gene data show CDR1 as SGHAT and CDR2 as FQNNGV. The sample is drawn from a study of shared clonotypes between healthy human individuals. Notes on the study in general: Though the depth was large, rarefaction showed that sorted-subset sequencing was incomplete.

Repertoires were generated with immunoSEQ multiplex PCR, while TCRdb's copy carries only in-frame clones and drops some. This sample has a few million clones, with 95% found just once. The TCR comes from a man between 18 and 29 years old in good health. The J gene is TRBJ2-1, the V gene TRBV11-2; unclear D gene. Material for sequencing was naive CD4+ T cells sorted from blood. Subset indicated: CD45RA+ positively selected. CDR3 in DNA: TGTGCCAGCAGCCATCATGAGCAGTTCTTC. Protein product: CASSHHEQFF.